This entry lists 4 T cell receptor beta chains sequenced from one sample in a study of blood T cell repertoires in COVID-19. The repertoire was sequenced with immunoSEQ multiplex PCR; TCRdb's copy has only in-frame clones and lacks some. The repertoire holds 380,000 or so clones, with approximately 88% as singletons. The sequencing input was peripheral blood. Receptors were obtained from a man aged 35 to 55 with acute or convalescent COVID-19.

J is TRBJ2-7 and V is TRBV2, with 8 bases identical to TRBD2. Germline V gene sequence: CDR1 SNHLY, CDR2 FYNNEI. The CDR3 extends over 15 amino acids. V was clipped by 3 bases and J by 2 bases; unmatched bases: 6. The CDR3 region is CASSESPAGAYEQYF. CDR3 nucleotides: TGTGCCAGCAGTGAGTCTCCAGCGGGGGCCTACGAGCAGTACTTC. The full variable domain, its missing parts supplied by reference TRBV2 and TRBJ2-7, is EPEVTQTPSHQVTQMGQEVILRCVPISNHLYFYWYRQILGQKVEFLVSFYNNEISEKSEIFDDQFSVERPDGSNFTLKIRSTKLEDSAMYFCASSESPAGAYEQYFGPGTRLTVT.

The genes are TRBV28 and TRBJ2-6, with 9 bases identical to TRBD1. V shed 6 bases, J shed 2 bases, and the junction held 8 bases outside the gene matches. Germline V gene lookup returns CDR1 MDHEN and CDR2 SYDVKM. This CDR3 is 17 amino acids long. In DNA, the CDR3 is TGTGCCAGCAGCTCCGCACAGGGGGCACCTGGGGCCAACGTCCTGACTTTC. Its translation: CASSSAQGAPGANVLTF.

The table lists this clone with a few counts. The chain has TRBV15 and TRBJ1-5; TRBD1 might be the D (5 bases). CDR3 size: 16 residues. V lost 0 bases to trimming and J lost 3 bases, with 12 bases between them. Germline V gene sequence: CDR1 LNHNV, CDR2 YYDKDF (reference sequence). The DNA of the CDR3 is TGTGCCACCAGCAGAGATCTTCTAGGGGTCAATCAGCCCCAGCATTTT. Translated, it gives CATSRDLLGVNQPQHF.

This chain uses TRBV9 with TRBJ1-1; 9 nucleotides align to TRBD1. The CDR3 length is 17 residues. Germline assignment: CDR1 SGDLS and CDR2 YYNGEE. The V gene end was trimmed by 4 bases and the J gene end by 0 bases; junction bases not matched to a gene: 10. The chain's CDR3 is CASSLGQGQDMNTEAFF. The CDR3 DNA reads TGTGCCAGCAGCCTCGGACAGGGGCAAGATATGAACACTGAAGCTTTCTTT.